These T cell receptor beta chains were read from a single sample in a study of T cells in Graves' hyperthyroidism and ophthalmopathy. TCRdb independently ran MiXCR on the multiplex PCR reads; one entry per CDR3 protein. The repertoire holds a few hundred thousand distinct CDR3 sequences, with around 17% as singletons. Sequenced: blood. These receptors were obtained from a woman in her forties or fifties with Graves' hyperthyroidism. The CDR3 runs from the conserved cysteine through the conserved F or W. Fields, in order: J gene, clone size, V gene, D gene, CDR3 DNA, CDR3 protein. The D gene is left open where the match is weak. Expanded clones get a size class; other rows say once, few or many, or leave the size out.

TRBJ2-3 | many | TRBV5-1 | TRBD2 | TGCGCCAGCAGCTCGGAAGGCGGGAGGGTGGCAGATACGCAGTATTTT | CASSSEGGRVADTQYF
TRBJ1-1 | many | TRBV7-9 | NA | TGTGCCAGCAGGGAGTCGACATCTTCTGAAGCTTTCTTT | CASRESTSSEAFF
TRBJ2-2 | few | TRBV7-3 | NA | TGTGCCAGCAGGCAAGGGGGGCCGAACACCGGGGAGCTGTTTTTT | CASRQGGPNTGELFF
TRBJ2-7 | many | TRBV11-2 | NA | TGTGCCAGCAGTAGGACCTACGAGCAGTACTTC | CASSRTYEQYF
TRBJ2-3 | few | TRBV3-1 | TRBD1 | TGTGCCAGCAGCCAGCCCGGGACAGGGGTAACAGATACGCAGTATTTT | CASSQPGTGVTDTQYF
TRBJ2-5 | few | TRBV29-1 | NA | TGCAGCGTTTGGGGGGGGGCTGGGGAGACCCAGTACTTC | CSVWGGAGETQYF
TRBJ1-2 | few | TRBV12-3/TRBV12-4 | TRBD1 | TGTGCCAGCAGTCGGGACAGAATCTATGGCTACACCTTC | CASSRDRIYGYTF
TRBJ2-1 | few | TRBV29-1 | TRBD2 | TGCAGCGCCTCGGGACTAGCGGGAGGCCCTACCGGCGATGAGCAGTTCTTC | CSASGLAGGPTGDEQFF
TRBJ1-2 | NA | TRBV19 | NA | TGTGCCAGTAGTCGTGAGGGGTTTTATGGCTACACCTTC | CASSREGFYGYTF
TRBJ1-1 | NA | TRBV12-3/TRBV12-4 | TRBD1 | TGTGCCAGCAGCACCGGGACAGGGGGTGCCGCTTTCTTT | CASSTGTGGAAFF
TRBJ2-1 | few | TRBV24-1 | NA | TGTGCCACCAGTGATACGGCACGTGAGCAGTTCTTC | CATSDTAREQFF
TRBJ2-1 | many | TRBV28 | NA | TGTGCCAGCAGTTTTGGGGCTCGGTCTTCCGAGCAGTTCTTC | CASSFGARSSEQFF
TRBJ2-1 | many | TRBV20-1 | TRBD2 | TGCAGTGCTAGACCAAGACCGGGACTAGGGAACAATGAGCAGTTCTTC | CSARPRPGLGNNEQFF
TRBJ1-2 | few | TRBV12-5 | TRBD1 | TGTGCTAGTGCCATGGACAGGGGGCTGAATGGCTACACCTTC | CASAMDRGLNGYTF
TRBJ1-1 | few | TRBV30 | TRBD1 | TGTGCCGGCCGACAGGGGTTGAACACTGAAGCTTTCTTT | CAGRQGLNTEAFF
TRBJ1-2 | NA | TRBV13 | NA | TGTGCCAGCAGCTCGTTGAGGGGAATTGGCTACACCTTC | CASSSLRGIGYTF
TRBJ2-5 | NA | TRBV29-1 | NA | TGCAGCGTTGATCGAGGAGACCAGTACTTC | CSVDRGDQYF
TRBJ1-2 | NA | TRBV10-3 | NA | TGTGCCATCAGTGAGGCCGGAGGGGGTTTTAGCAGTGGCTACACCTTC | CAISEAGGGFSSGYTF
TRBJ2-7 | few | TRBV29-1 | NA | TGCAGCGTTAGGGCAGGGTCAAACGAGCAGTACTTC | CSVRAGSNEQYF
TRBJ2-1 | many | TRBV2 | TRBD2 | TGTGCCAGCAGTATCAGACCAGCGGGAGATGAGCAGTTCTTC | CASSIRPAGDEQFF
TRBJ2-7 | many | TRBV25-1 | TRBD2 | TGTGCCAGCAGCGGACTAGCGGGTTCGTACGAGCAGTACTTC | CASSGLAGSYEQYF
TRBJ1-5 | many | TRBV6-1 | TRBD1 | TGTGCCAGCAGTGTTTCGGGGACAGGGGGCAATCAGCCCCAGCATTTT | CASSVSGTGGNQPQHF
TRBJ2-2 | few | TRBV11-3 | NA | TGTGCCAGCAGCTTCCTACAGTTCACCGGGGAGCTGTTTTTT | CASSFLQFTGELFF
TRBJ1-5 | once | TRBV20-1 | NA | TGCAGTGCTAGTGAGACGGGGACGACTCAGCCCCAGCATTTT | CSASETGTTQPQHF
TRBJ2-2 | NA | TRBV18 | NA | TGTGCCAGCTCACCCTCCACCGGGGAGCTGGTTTTT | CASSPSTGELVF
TRBJ2-1 | NA | TRBV20-1 | TRBD2 | TGCAGTGCTAGAAGGCGGACTAGCGGGAGGGCCGCCTACAATGAGCAGTTCTTC | CSARRRTSGRAAYNEQFF
TRBJ1-1 | NA | TRBV7-9 | NA | TGCGCCAGCAGCTTGGCCCTTTCTACACAGGGTTGGACTGAAGCTTTCTTT | CASSLALSTQGWTEAFF
TRBJ2-7 | few | TRBV9 | NA | TGTGCCAGCAGCCGCCAGGGGACACCGCGCGAGCAGTACTTC | CASSRQGTPREQYF
TRBJ1-1 | many | TRBV12-3/TRBV12-4 | NA | TGTGCCAGCAGCGAACCGGCGAACACTGAAGCTTTCTTT | CASSEPANTEAFF
TRBJ1-2 | many | TRBV5-4 | TRBD1 | TGTGCCAGCAGCGGAGGACAGGGGTTCCGCGGCTACACCTTC | CASSGGQGFRGYTF
TRBJ2-7 | many | TRBV6-1 | TRBD2 | TGTGCCAGCAGTGAATTAGGGACTAGCGGCTACGAGCAGTACTTC | CASSELGTSGYEQYF
TRBJ1-5 | NA | TRBV19 | NA | TGTGCCAGTAGTATGGGCAGTCTTTGGGGCAATCAGCCCCAGCATTTT | CASSMGSLWGNQPQHF
TRBJ1-4 | many | TRBV29-1 | NA | TGCAGCGACGCAGGGGACGAGGATGAAAAACTGTTTTTT | CSDAGDEDEKLFF
TRBJ1-4 | NA | TRBV28 | TRBD1 | TGTGCCAGCAGTTTCAGGGGGGGCAGGGAAAAACTGTTTTTT | CASSFRGGREKLFF
TRBJ1-1 | many | TRBV6-1 | NA | TGTGCCAGCAGCAACACTGAAGCTTTCTTT | CASSNTEAFF
TRBJ2-7 | NA | TRBV7-2 | NA | TGTGCCAGCAGCTTGGACCGCGCGGCGATCTACGAGCAGTACTTC | CASSLDRAAIYEQYF
TRBJ2-7 | many | TRBV7-9 | NA | TGTGCCAGCACCGATATTCGGGCTGGCAACGAGCAGTACTTC | CASTDIRAGNEQYF
TRBJ1-2 | many | TRBV11-1 | TRBD1 | TGTGCCAGCAGCTCGACGGGACAGACCTACTATGGCTACACCTTC | CASSSTGQTYYGYTF
TRBJ2-5 | many | TRBV27 | NA | TGTGCCAGCAGAGACGGATCGGAGACCCAGTACTTC | CASRDGSETQYF
TRBJ1-4 | NA | TRBV4-1 | NA | TGCGCCAGCAGCCAAGACAGAAGGGAAAAACTGTTTTTT | CASSQDRREKLFF
TRBJ2-4 | NA | TRBV12-3/TRBV12-4 | TRBD1 | TGTGCCAGCAGTTTAGCTGGGGACAGAAACATTCAGTACTTC | CASSLAGDRNIQYF
TRBJ1-4 | many | TRBV20-1 | NA | TGCAGTGCTAGAGCAGGAGGAACTAATGAAAAACTGTTTTTT | CSARAGGTNEKLFF
TRBJ2-7 | many | TRBV6-1 | TRBD1 | TGTGCCAGCAGTGCGTCCGGGACAGGGCGCAACGAGCAGTACTTC | CASSASGTGRNEQYF
TRBJ1-2 | many | TRBV2 | TRBD1 | TGTGCCAGCACTGGCCCTCAGGGGGACTATGGCTACACCTTC | CASTGPQGDYGYTF
TRBJ2-7 | many | TRBV20-1 | NA | TGCAGTGCCCAAAGTTGGAAGGTATTCTTATCCTCCTACGAGCAGTACTTC | CSAQSWKVFLSSYEQYF
TRBJ1-3 | NA | TRBV27 | NA | TGTGCCAGCAGTAACAGTGACTCTGGAAACACCATATATTTT | CASSNSDSGNTIYF
TRBJ2-7 | many | TRBV10-2 | TRBD2 | TGCGCCAGCACCCGGGGAGCGGGAGATTTCTCCGAGCAGTACTTC | CASTRGAGDFSEQYF